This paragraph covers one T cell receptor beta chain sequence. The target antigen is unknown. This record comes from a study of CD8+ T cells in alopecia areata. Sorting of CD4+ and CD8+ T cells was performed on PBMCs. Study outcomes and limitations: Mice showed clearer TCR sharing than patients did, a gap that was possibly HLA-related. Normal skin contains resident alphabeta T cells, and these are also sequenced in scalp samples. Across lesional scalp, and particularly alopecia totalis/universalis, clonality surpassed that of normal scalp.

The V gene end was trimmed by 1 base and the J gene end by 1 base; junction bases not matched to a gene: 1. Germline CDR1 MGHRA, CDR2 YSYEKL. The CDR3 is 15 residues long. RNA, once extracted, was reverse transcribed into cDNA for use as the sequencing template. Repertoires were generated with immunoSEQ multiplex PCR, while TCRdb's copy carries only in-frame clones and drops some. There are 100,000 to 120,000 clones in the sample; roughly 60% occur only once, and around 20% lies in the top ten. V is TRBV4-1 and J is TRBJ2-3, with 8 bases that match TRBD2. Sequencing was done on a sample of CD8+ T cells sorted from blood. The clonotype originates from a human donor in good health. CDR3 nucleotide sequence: TGCGCCAGCAGCCAAGTGCGGGGGGGCACAGATACGCAGTATTTT. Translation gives CASSQVRGGTDTQYF.